The T cell receptor beta chain under discussion was sequenced for a study of T cell repertoires in cytomegalovirus infection. TCRdb independently ran MiXCR on the reads; one entry per CDR3 protein. Among 650,000 to 850,000 distinct CDR3 sequences listed, almost 30% were seen once. This clonotype showed up many times. Its antigen remains unidentified. V lost 0 bases and J 2 bases, leaving 10 bases between the germline ends. Germline V gene lookup returns CDR1 SGHVS and CDR2 FNYEAQ. There are 15 residues in the CDR3. The V and J genes are TRBV7-6 and TRBJ1-1; no definite D call. The receptor was derived from a human donor in good health (CMV status not recorded). Some clones in this sample may be carry-over from other donors' samples. The sequencing used cultured CD8+ T cells from PBMCs, collected from culture after CMV antigen stimulation. The CDR3 region is CASSLAREGNTEAFF. The DNA for the CDR3 is TGTGCCAGCAGCTTAGCGAGGGAGGGAAACACTGAAGCTTTCTTT.